These T cell receptor beta chains were read from a single sample in a study of CXCR3-negative and CXCR3-positive naive CD8 T cells. After re-calling the 5' RACE reads, TCRdb lists one entry per CDR3 protein, DNA absent. The sample totals about 98,000 distinct CDR3 sequences. Sequenced sample: naive CXCR3+ CD8+ T cells from blood. Receptor source: a human donor in good health. Some clones in this sample may be carry-over from other donors' samples. The CDR3 runs from the conserved cysteine through the conserved F or W. Each record gives: V gene, J gene, CDR3 protein.

TRBV7-2	TRBJ2-2	CASSIYQPGLAGENTGELFF
TRBV4-1	TRBJ2-7	CASSQSGLGVYEQYF
TRBV7-7	TRBJ2-7	CASSSSLDRGDEQYF
TRBV5-1	TRBJ2-7	CASSLDAERGSYEQYF
TRBV7-6	TRBJ2-7	CASSPGLARGEQYF
TRBV19	TRBJ2-5	CASSISFGSQYF
TRBV7-9	TRBJ2-7	CASSRIQGAYEQYF
TRBV7-9	TRBJ2-7	CASSANLNTYEQYF
TRBV7-7	TRBJ2-3	CASSLGQGETDTQYF
TRBV29-1	TRBJ2-1	CSVDRGSYNEQFF
TRBV29-1	TRBJ2-5	CSVEERGLIQETQYF
TRBV7-6	TRBJ2-3	CASSYIAGGLLADTQYF
TRBV7-3	TRBJ2-1	CASRGQTNNNEQFF
TRBV4-3	TRBJ2-3	CASSQDLGAGTDTQYF
TRBV6-2/TRBV6-3	TRBJ2-1	CASSYSTEGNEQFF
TRBV28	TRBJ2-7	CASSFGQGLYEQYF
TRBV15	TRBJ2-7	CATGPGQGYEQYF
TRBV27	TRBJ2-2	CASSFWAGGVNTGELFF
TRBV29-1	TRBJ2-7	CSAGGAHSPYEQYF
TRBV15	TRBJ1-2	CATSTHRDTVYGYTF
TRBV14	TRBJ1-6	CASSSRQGHSPLRF
TRBV5-1	TRBJ1-1	CASSLATGYTEAFF
TRBV3-1	TRBJ2-4	CASSQATMALAKNIQYF
TRBV29-1	TRBJ2-7	CSVGGGGHEQYF
TRBV11-3	TRBJ1-2	CASSLDQGGYGYTF
TRBV27	TRBJ2-3	CASTDLGPSTDTQYF